The source of this T cell receptor beta chain is a study of T cells after yellow fever vaccination. Across the whole study: In the case of low-cell-number fractions, SMART-Seq v4 Ultra Low Input was used for preparation.

This CDR3 contains 15 residues. CDR1 MNHEY and CDR2 SVGAGI come from the germline V gene. Between the trimmed V and J ends, which lost 4 bases and 2 bases, there was a span of 11 bases. Production of TCR cDNA was by 5'RACE template switching, which also added a universal primer site and UMIs. TCRdb reprocessed the 5' RACE reads via MiXCR and lists one record per CDR3 protein. The repertoire holds fewer than 450,000 distinct CDR3 sequences, with about 7.8% as singletons. This clonotype showed up just a few times. The sequence was collected from a man aged 18 to 29 who received the YFV17D yellow fever vaccine. The rearrangement uses TRBV6-5 and TRBJ1-4; D gene ambiguous. Specimen: PBMCs, collected 45 days after the first yellow fever vaccination. The CDR3 region has the DNA TGTGCCAGCAGTTCCGGGTCCCATACTAATGAAAAACTGTTTTTT. Translation gives CASSSGSHTNEKLFF.